This is a list of T cell receptor beta chains from one sample in a study of cytomegalovirus exposure and HLA in healthy donors. Assay: immunoSEQ multiplex PCR; the TCRdb copy retains only in-frame clones and omits some. The specimen's table records around 150,000 clones. What was sequenced was PBMCs. These receptors were obtained from a man aged 40-50 years in good health and CMV-seronegative. The conserved cysteine and the conserved F or W are not part of the CDR3 here.

TRBJ2-1 TRBV21-1 ASSATGNNEQF
TRBJ1-4 TRBV5-6 ASSLGGEKLF
TRBJ1-5 TRBV6-5 ASSYSGIGSNQPQH
TRBJ1-5 TRBV2 ASAGTEDQPQH
TRBJ1-2 TRBV5-1 ASRTGQTTGYT
TRBJ1-2 TRBV29-1 SVESINYGYT
TRBJ2-2 TRBV15 ATSSYFRTGSTGELF
TRBJ1-1 TRBV18 ASSKGTTTEAF
TRBJ2-2 TRBV5-6 ASSLRQGRTGELF
TRBJ1-4 TRBV5-1 ASSMGGWDEKLF
TRBJ1-1 TRBV5-1 ASSLAGEAF
TRBJ1-2 TRBV6-1 ASRPGQDYGYT
TRBJ2-7 TRBV5-1 ASSETEYYEQY
TRBJ1-1 TRBV18 ASSPPTGNTEAF
TRBJ2-3 TRBV5-4 ASSLTSGGTTDTQY
TRBJ1-1 TRBV7-9 ASSLAGRAHNTEAF
TRBJ1-5 TRBV7-2 ASGGTVFQPQH
TRBJ2-7 TRBV27 ASSFGTGIYEQY
TRBJ2-2 TRBV4-2 ASSQEVLAGRTGELF
TRBJ2-2 TRBV6-6 ASKRGDRDTGELF
TRBJ2-5 TRBV11-2 ASSFGETQY
TRBJ2-3 TRBV7-2 ASSPGLAGGHTQY
TRBJ2-3 TRBV7-8 ASSLVGAADTQY
TRBJ2-7 TRBV4-3 ASSQMRDSYEQY
TRBJ2-1 TRBV5-1 ASSLGTASYNEQF
TRBJ1-1 TRBV5-4 ASSGNREREAF
TRBJ2-1 TRBV6-7 ASSYRSGGPRNEQF
TRBJ2-1 TRBV4-3 ASSQPGQGNEQF
TRBJ2-7 TRBV7-3 ASSLTVGFEQY
TRBJ1-1 TRBV28 ASSHSVTGGEAF
TRBJ2-2 TRBV7-9 ASSFIGTATSGELF
TRBJ2-4 TRBV6-5 ASSSQGAGSKNIQY
TRBJ1-4 TRBV6-1 AITPLGTGNEKLF
TRBJ1-1 TRBV28 ASSRRGGTEAF
TRBJ1-5 TRBV29-1 SVAPTGGNQPQH
- TRBV4-3 ASSQSFSVYEQY
- TRBV7-8 ASSLVGETLYEQY
TRBJ2-7 TRBV5-6 ASSRDRSSEQY
TRBJ1-2 TRBV6-1 ASSPYKGNYGYT